This record covers a single T cell receptor (beta chain). Germline V gives CDR1 SGHTA, CDR2 FQGTGA. CDR3 size: 16 residues. V dropped 4 bases and J dropped 2; count of bases not matched to a gene: 5. The repertoire was sequenced with immunoSEQ multiplex PCR; TCRdb's copy has only in-frame clones and lacks some. The data contain some 70,000 clones, about 92% of them singletons. This record belongs to a study of T cell changes during pregnancy in multiple sclerosis. J is TRBJ2-5 and V is TRBV7-3; 12 bases align to TRBD2. The TCR comes from a female donor in good health, enrolled as a control in a pregnancy study. The sequenced sample was CD8+ T cells from peripheral blood mononuclear cells, obtained in the third trimester of pregnancy. DNA for the CDR3: TGTGCCAGCAGCTCGCTAGCGGGGGGGCTTCAAGAGACCCAGTACTTC. It yields the protein CASSSLAGGLQETQYF.